The 28 T cell receptor beta chains below were found in one sample sequenced in a study of OX40 agonist ivuxolimab in advanced cancers. The repertoire was sequenced with immunoSEQ multiplex PCR; TCRdb's copy has only in-frame clones and lacks some. The sample includes approximately 70,000 clones, about 83% of them seen just once. Sequenced here: CD4+ or CD8+ T cells sorted from blood, sampled in a trial of the OX40 agonist ivuxolimab. These receptors were taken from an adult with an advanced solid tumor such as melanoma, head and neck, liver or kidney cancer.

This clone was detected once. This rearrangement joins TRBV5-6 to TRBJ1-1; TRBD1 is a possible D gene (5 bases). CDR1 and CDR2 (germline): SGHDT, YYEEEE. V lost 3 bases to trimming and J lost 0 bases, with 18 bases between them. The CDR3 covers 17 residues. In DNA form, the CDR3 reads TGTGCCAGCAGCTGGAAGGGGTGGCAGGTACTGAACACTGAAGCTTTCTTT. It yields the protein CASSWKGWQVLNTEAFF.

The J gene is TRBJ1-3, the V gene TRBV6-5, with 11 bases identical to TRBD1. The V gene's germline CDR1 is MNHEY and CDR2 SVGAGI. J gave up 7 bases and V 4 bases, and 9 bases lay outside the gene matches. The CDR3 loop spans 16 amino acids. The CDR3 here is CASSWGTGGYRNTIYF. The CDR3 nucleotides read TGTGCCAGCAGTTGGGGGACAGGGGGATATCGGAACACCATATATTTT.

The sample holds one count of this clone. V gene TRBV14 combines with J gene TRBJ2-3; the match to TRBD2 covers 9 bases. CDR1 is SGHDN and CDR2 is FVKESK in the germline V gene. The CDR3 is 16 amino acids. Germline trimming cut 4 bases from V and 7 bases from J; bases unmatched to any gene: 12. Here the CDR3 reads CASSPPGLATPHTQYF. The DNA of the CDR3 is TGTGCCAGCAGCCCTCCGGGACTAGCTACCCCGCATACGCAGTATTTT.

This chain uses TRBV18 with TRBJ2-1, with 7 positions matching TRBD2. From germline, CDR1 is KGHSH and CDR2 LQKENI. The CDR3 extends over 14 amino acids. The V segment lost 2 bases and the J segment 7 bases; nucleotides outside the gene matches: 5. CDR3 protein: CASSPGTTRNEQFF. CDR3 coding DNA: TGTGCCAGCTCACCAGGGACTACCAGAAATGAGCAGTTCTTC.

The V call is TRBV18, the J call TRBJ1-5; 7 bases align to TRBD1. Trimming removed 3 bases from V and 6 bases from J; junction bases left unmatched: 11. The CDR3 has 16 amino acids. Germline lookup yields CDR1 KGHSH and CDR2 LQKENI. This CDR3 is CASSPPRRGAAQPQHF. For the CDR3, the DNA is TGTGCCAGCTCACCTCCCCGCAGGGGGGCGGCTCAGCCCCAGCATTTT.

The J gene is TRBJ2-4, the V gene TRBV6-5; D is perhaps TRBD1 (5 bases). Germline CDR1 reads MNHEY; CDR2 reads SVGAGI. The CDR3 loop spans 15 amino acids. Trimming cost V 7 bases and J 5 bases, with 18 bases left between them. As DNA, the CDR3 is TGTGCCAGCACCTATGGTGTCGGCAGGGAAAACATTCAGTACTTC. It is translated as CASTYGVGRENIQYF.

In its sample, this clone was seen once. CDR3 in DNA: TGCAGCGTTGAACGGGGGCTTGGCACAGATACGCAGTATTTT. It translates to CSVERGLGTDTQYF. This chain connects TRBV29-1 to TRBJ2-3; D assignment may be TRBD1 or TRBD2 (6 bases each). The CDR3 has 14 amino acids. The germline V gene encodes CDR1 SQVTM and CDR2 ANQGSEA. Trimming removed 2 bases at V and 1 base at J, with 10 bases between.

The chain uses TRBV6-5 and TRBJ2-3; D possibly corresponds to TRBD1 (5 bases). Germline V gene data show CDR1 as MNHEY and CDR2 as SVGAGI. V was trimmed by 2 bases and J by 1 base, leaving 7 bases between them. CDR3 length: 14 residues. The CDR3 protein is CASSYGAGTDTQYF. The CDR3 DNA is TGTGCCAGCAGTTACGGGGCGGGCACAGATACGCAGTATTTT.

This chain connects TRBV7-2 to TRBJ1-1; 9 bases are shared with TRBD1. The CDR3 covers 15 residues. Looked up from germline, CDR1 is SGHTA and CDR2 is FQGNSA. Trimming took 5 bases from V and 5 from J; bases not matched to a gene: 9. The CDR3 nucleotides are TGTGCCAGCAGCCAAACAGGGGGCGCTGGGACTGAAGCTTTCTTT. Translation gives CASSQTGGAGTEAFF.

CDR3 nucleotides: TGTGCCAGCAGTGAATCGGGAAGCTATTCACCCCTCCACTTT. This gives the protein CASSESGSYSPLHF. The gene calls are TRBV25-1 and TRBJ1-6; no firm D call. CDR1 MGHDK and CDR2 SYGVNS come from the germline V gene. V lost 1 base and J 8 bases, leaving 9 bases between the germline ends. CDR3 size: 14 residues.

The count of this clone is one. The V and J genes are TRBV10-2 and TRBJ1-1, with 8 bases aligning to TRBD1. V was clipped by 7 bases and J by 9 bases; unmatched bases: 4. The CDR3 spans 11 residues. Germline V gene lookup returns CDR1 WSHSY and CDR2 SAAADI. The CDR3 bases are TGCGCCAGCAACAGACAGGGGAAAGCTTTCTTT. This encodes CASNRQGKAFF.

The V gene is TRBV6-1, the J gene TRBJ2-3; TRBD2 agrees at 7 bases. This CDR3 is built from 15 residues. V shed 9 bases and J 1 base; nucleotides not matched to a gene: 10. The germline V gene encodes CDR1 MNHNS and CDR2 SASEGT. CDR3 protein: CASRERGRGTDTQYF. The CDR3 region has the DNA TGTGCCAGTCGGGAGCGGGGCCGCGGCACAGATACGCAGTATTTT.

Comments on this clone: The CDR3 does not close with the conserved phenylalanine or tryptophan, likely indicating a read error. The rearrangement uses TRBV5-6 and TRBJ1-2, with D hard to call. Trimming cost V 2 bases and J 4 bases, with 6 bases left between them. Germline CDR1 and CDR2: SGHDT and YYEEEE. The CDR3 has 12 residues. In DNA, the CDR3 is TGTGCCAGCAGCTTATGGGGCTATGGCTACACCCTC. Translation: CASSLWGYGYTL.

The chain recombines TRBV11-2 with TRBJ2-5, with a weak D call TRBD2 (6 bases). V dropped 5 bases and J dropped 5 bases, with 18 bases sitting between them. The CDR3 runs 15 residues. CDR1 and CDR2 from the germline V gene are SGHAT and FQNNGV. This CDR3 is CASSQGVGGIETQYF. CDR3 DNA: TGTGCCAGCAGCCAAGGGGTCGGCGGGATTGAGACCCAGTACTTC.

The V call is TRBV6-4, the J call TRBJ1-2, with 7 bases fitting TRBD1. The V and J ends lost 6 bases and 7 bases, in that order; junction bases with no gene match: 8. From germline, CDR1 is MRHNA and CDR2 SNTAGT. The CDR3 loop spans 13 amino acids. The CDR3 sequence is CASSTTRQGGYTF. The CDR3 DNA reads TGTGCCAGCAGCACAACCCGACAGGGTGGCTACACCTTC.

This chain connects TRBV21-1 to TRBJ1-1; the table's TRBD1 call for D was not verified on the DNA. TRBV21-1 is a known pseudogene. The CDR3 contains 16 residues. CDR3: CASSFYPRTENTEAFF. The CDR3 DNA sequence: TGTGCCAGCAGCTTCTACCCCAGGACAGAGAACACTGAAGCTTTCTTT.

The gene calls are TRBV10-1 and TRBJ2-7, with D possibly being TRBD1 (5 bases). Germline CDR1 and CDR2: WNHNN and SYGVQD (reference sequence). This CDR3 has 15 residues. V was clipped by 3 bases and J by 5 bases, with 17 bases between them. CDR3 bases: TGCGCCAGCAGTGAAATGGGGCAGGGTCGCGACGAGCAGTACTTC. Encoded protein: CASSEMGQGRDEQYF.

This clone was observed many times. The rearrangement uses TRBV5-1 and TRBJ2-7, with D possibly being TRBD1 (6 bases). This CDR3 region has 15 residues. Per the germline V gene, CDR1 is SGHRS and CDR2 is YFSETQ. V was shortened by 1 base and J by 3 bases, with 14 bases between the two germline ends. The chain's CDR3 is CASSLRQGNFYEQYF. The CDR3 region has the DNA TGCGCCAGCAGCTTGAGGCAGGGGAATTTCTACGAGCAGTACTTC.

The chain combines TRBV30 with TRBJ2-3; D is possibly TRBD2 (5 bases). Germline loops: CDR1 GTSNPN, CDR2 SVGIG (reference sequence). This CDR3 is built from 14 residues. Trimming cost V 4 bases and J 4 bases, with 15 bases left between them. In nucleotides, the CDR3 is TGTGCCTGGACAAAAGGGAGTAGAGCAGATACGCAGTATTTT. It encodes CAWTKGSRADTQYF. The complete variable domain, with remaining parts taken from reference TRBV30 and TRBJ2-3, reads SQTIHQWPATLVQPVGSPLSLECTVEGTSNPNLYWYRQAAGRGLQLLFYSVGIGQISSEVPQNLSASRPQDRQFILSSKKLLLSDSGFYLCAWTKGSRADTQYFGPGTRLTVL.

This clone was seen more than once but under ten times. The chain couples TRBV27 to TRBJ2-1; TRBD1 is a possible D gene (6 bases). Between the trimmed V and J ends, which lost 5 bases and 2 bases, there was a span of 16 bases. The germline gives CDR1 MNHEY, CDR2 SMNVEV (reference sequence). CDR3 size: 16 residues. CDR3 DNA: TGTGCCAGCAGTCCCGAACAGGGAATGCCCTACAATGAGCAGTTCTTC. This encodes CASSPEQGMPYNEQFF.

CDR3 nucleotides: TGTGCCAGCAGCGGGACACGCAGCACAGATACGCAGTATTTT. Translation: CASSGTRSTDTQYF. The gene calls are TRBV9 and TRBJ2-3; tentative D call: TRBD1 (5 bases). V lost 3 bases to trimming and J lost 0 bases, with 8 bases between them. The germline V gene has CDR1 SGDLS and CDR2 YYNGEE. The CDR3 totals 14 residues.

V and J are TRBV2 and TRBJ2-5, with D possibly TRBD1 on 5 matching bases. There are 14 residues in the CDR3. The V gene lost 0 bases and the J gene lost 2 bases, with 7 bases spanning the gap. The germline CDR1 and CDR2 sequences are SNHLY and FYNNEI. This CDR3 is CASSEAGVQETQYF. Written as DNA, the CDR3 is TGTGCCAGCAGTGAAGCAGGGGTGCAAGAGACCCAGTACTTC. The variable domain in full, with the rest retrieved from reference TRBV2 and TRBJ2-5, is EPEVTQTPSHQVTQMGQEVILRCVPISNHLYFYWYRQILGQKVEFLVSFYNNEISEKSEIFDDQFSVERPDGSNFTLKIRSTKLEDSAMYFCASSEAGVQETQYFGPGTRLLVL.

The J gene is TRBJ1-1, the V gene TRBV7-6; no clear D. CDR3 length equals 12 residues. Per the germline V gene, CDR1 is SGHVS and CDR2 is FNYEAQ. V was cut by 5 bases and J by 4 bases, with 8 bases left in between. CDR3 loop: CASSEDGTEAFF. The CDR3 DNA sequence: TGTGCCAGCAGCGAGGACGGCACTGAAGCTTTCTTT.

The gene calls are TRBV15 and TRBJ2-3, with 14 bases that match TRBD2. Germline CDR1 is LNHNV and CDR2 is YYDKDF (reference sequence). The length of the CDR3 is 20 residues. Trimming cost V 1 base and J 1 base; bases outside gene matches: 10. In nucleotides, the CDR3 is TGTGCCACCAGCAGAGTGGCGGGACTAGCGGGGGAATGGGGCACAGATACGCAGTATTTT. Its translation: CATSRVAGLAGEWGTDTQYF.

V usage is TRBV6-5 and J usage is TRBJ2-7, with 9 bases matching TRBD2. Germline CDR1 is MNHEY and CDR2 is SVGAGI. Unmatched junction bases numbered 2, after V lost 2 bases and J lost 0 bases. CDR3 length: 15 amino acids. In DNA, the CDR3 is TGTGCCAGCAGTTACCGTAGCGGGGGCTCCTACGAGCAGTACTTC. Protein sequence: CASSYRSGGSYEQYF.

The chain has TRBV19 and TRBJ2-3, with 7 nucleotides matching TRBD2. The CDR3 totals 17 residues. Germline CDR1 reads LNHDA; CDR2 reads SQIVND (reference sequence). V gave up 1 base and J gave up 0 bases; unmatched junction bases: 7. The CDR3: CASSIAWGGGSTDTQYF. DNA of the CDR3: TGTGCCAGTAGTATAGCATGGGGGGGAGGCAGCACAGATACGCAGTATTTT.

The rearrangement joins TRBV15 to TRBJ2-2, with D perhaps TRBD2 (6 bases). Germline loops: CDR1 LNHNV, CDR2 YYDKDF (reference sequence). V lost 1 base to trimming and J lost 2 bases, with 11 bases between them. The CDR3 totals 16 residues. CDR3 loop: CATSRGGETNTGELFF. The CDR3 nucleotides are TGTGCCACCAGCAGAGGCGGGGAAACAAACACCGGGGAGCTGTTTTTT.

This clone was seen once. The V call is TRBV18, the J call TRBJ2-2; 7 bases match TRBD1. The CDR3 contains 15 residues. CDR1 and CDR2 from the germline V gene are KGHSH and LQKENI. J was trimmed by 7 bases and V by 3 bases; bases with no gene match: 8. CDR3 region: CASSPDRARVGELFF. DNA for the CDR3: TGTGCCAGCTCACCCGACAGGGCCCGGGTCGGGGAGCTGTTTTTT.